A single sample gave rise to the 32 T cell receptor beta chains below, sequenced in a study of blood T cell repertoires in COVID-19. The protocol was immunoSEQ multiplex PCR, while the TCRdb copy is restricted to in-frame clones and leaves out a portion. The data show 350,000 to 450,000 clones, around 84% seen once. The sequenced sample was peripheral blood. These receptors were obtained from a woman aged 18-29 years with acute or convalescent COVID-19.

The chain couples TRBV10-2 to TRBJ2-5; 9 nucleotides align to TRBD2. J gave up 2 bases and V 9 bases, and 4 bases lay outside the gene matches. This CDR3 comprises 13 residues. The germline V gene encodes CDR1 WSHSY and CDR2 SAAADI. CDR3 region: CASRAGGQETQYF. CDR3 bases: TGCGCCAGTCGCGCGGGGGGGCAAGAGACCCAGTACTTC.

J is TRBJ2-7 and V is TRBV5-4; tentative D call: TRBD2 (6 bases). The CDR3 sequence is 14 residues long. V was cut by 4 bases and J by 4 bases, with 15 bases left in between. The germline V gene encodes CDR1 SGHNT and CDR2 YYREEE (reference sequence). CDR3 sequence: CASSPRDREYEQYF. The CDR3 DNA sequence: TGTGCCAGCAGCCCGCGGGACCGAGAGTACGAGCAGTACTTC. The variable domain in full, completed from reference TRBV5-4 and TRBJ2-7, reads ETGVTQSPTHLIKTRGQQVTLRCSSQSGHNTVSWYQQALGQGPQFIFQYYREEENGRGNFPPRFSGLQFPNYSSELNVNALELDDSALYLCASSPRDREYEQYFGPGTRLTVT.

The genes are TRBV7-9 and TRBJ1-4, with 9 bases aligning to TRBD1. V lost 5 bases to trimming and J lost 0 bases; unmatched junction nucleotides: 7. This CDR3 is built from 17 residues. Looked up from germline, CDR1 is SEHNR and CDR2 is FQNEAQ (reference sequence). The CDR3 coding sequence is TGTGCCAGCAGCCGGACAGGGGAAGGAGCAACTAATGAAAAACTGTTTTTT. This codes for CASSRTGEGATNEKLFF. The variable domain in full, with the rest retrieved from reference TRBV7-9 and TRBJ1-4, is DTGVSQNPRHKITKRGQNVTFRCDPISEHNRLYWYRQTLGQGPEFLTYFQNEAQLEKSRLLSDRFSAERPKGSFSTLEIQRTEQGDSAMYLCASSRTGEGATNEKLFFGSGTQLSVL.

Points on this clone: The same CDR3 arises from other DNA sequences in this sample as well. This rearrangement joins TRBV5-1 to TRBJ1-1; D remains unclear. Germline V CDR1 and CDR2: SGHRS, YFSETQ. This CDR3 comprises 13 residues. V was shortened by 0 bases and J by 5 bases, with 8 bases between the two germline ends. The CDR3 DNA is TGCGCCAGCAGCTTGGGGAGAAATACTGAAGCTTTCTTT. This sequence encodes CASSLGRNTEAFF.

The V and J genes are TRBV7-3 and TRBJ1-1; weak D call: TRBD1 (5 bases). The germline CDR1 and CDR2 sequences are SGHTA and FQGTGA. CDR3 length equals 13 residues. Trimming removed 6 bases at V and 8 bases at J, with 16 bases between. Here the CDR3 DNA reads TGTGCCAGCAGTCCGGGAGGGGCCCTAGAAGCTTTCTTT. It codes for CASSPGGALEAFF.

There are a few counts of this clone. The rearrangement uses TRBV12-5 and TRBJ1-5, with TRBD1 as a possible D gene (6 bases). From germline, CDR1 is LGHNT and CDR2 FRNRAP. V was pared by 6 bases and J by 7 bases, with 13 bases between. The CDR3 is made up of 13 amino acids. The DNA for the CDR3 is TGTGCTAGTGGGCGGACTGGGGGCCAGCCCCAGCATTTT. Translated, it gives CASGRTGGQPQHF.

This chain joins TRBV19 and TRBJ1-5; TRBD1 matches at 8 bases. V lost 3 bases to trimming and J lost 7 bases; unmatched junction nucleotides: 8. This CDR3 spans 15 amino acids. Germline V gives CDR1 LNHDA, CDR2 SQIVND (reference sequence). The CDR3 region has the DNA TGTGCCAGTAGTATCGAGTTGGACAGGGACCAGCCCCAGCATTTT. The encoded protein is CASSIELDRDQPQHF.

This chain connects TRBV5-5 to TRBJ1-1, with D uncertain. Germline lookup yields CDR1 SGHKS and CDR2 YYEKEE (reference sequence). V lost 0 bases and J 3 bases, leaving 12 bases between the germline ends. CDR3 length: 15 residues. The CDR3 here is CASSLVEVLDTEAFF. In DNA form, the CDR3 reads TGTGCCAGCAGCTTGGTTGAGGTCCTGGACACTGAAGCTTTCTTT.

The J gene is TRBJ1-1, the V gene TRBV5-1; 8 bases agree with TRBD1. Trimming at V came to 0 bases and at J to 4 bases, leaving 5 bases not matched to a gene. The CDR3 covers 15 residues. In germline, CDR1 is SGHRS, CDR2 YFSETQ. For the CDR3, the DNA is TGCGCCAGCAGCTTGGGACAGGGGATAGTCACTGAAGCTTTCTTT. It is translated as CASSLGQGIVTEAFF.

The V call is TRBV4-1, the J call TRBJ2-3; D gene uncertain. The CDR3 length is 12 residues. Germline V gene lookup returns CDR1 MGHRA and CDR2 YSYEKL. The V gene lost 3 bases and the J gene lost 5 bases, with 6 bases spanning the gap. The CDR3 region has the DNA TGCGCCAGCAGCCATATCCTAGATACGCAGTATTTT. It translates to CASSHILDTQYF.

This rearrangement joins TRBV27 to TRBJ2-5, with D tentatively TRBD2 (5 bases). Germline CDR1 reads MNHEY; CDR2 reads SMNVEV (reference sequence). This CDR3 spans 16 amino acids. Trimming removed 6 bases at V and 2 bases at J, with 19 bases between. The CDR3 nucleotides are TGTGCCAGCAGGCCTCTGACCTCCGGGAATCAAGAGACCCAGTACTTC. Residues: CASRPLTSGNQETQYF.

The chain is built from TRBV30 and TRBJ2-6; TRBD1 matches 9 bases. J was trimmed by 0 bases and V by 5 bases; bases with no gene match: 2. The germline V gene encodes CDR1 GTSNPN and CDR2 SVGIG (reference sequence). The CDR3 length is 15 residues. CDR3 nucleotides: TGTGCCTGGGACAGGGGGAGCTCTGGGGCCAACGTCCTGACTTTC. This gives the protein CAWDRGSSGANVLTF.

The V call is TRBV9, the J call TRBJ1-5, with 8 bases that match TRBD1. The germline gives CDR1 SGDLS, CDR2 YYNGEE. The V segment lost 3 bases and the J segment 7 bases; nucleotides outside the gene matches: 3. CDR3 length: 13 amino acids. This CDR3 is CASSARGRQPQHF. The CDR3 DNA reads TGTGCCAGCAGCGCCAGGGGGCGGCAGCCCCAGCATTTT.

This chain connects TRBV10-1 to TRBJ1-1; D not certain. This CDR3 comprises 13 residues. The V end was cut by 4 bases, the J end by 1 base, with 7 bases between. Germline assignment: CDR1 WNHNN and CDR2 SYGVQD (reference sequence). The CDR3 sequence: CASSVEGNTEAFF. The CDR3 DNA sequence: TGCGCCAGCAGTGTGGAGGGGAACACTGAAGCTTTCTTT.

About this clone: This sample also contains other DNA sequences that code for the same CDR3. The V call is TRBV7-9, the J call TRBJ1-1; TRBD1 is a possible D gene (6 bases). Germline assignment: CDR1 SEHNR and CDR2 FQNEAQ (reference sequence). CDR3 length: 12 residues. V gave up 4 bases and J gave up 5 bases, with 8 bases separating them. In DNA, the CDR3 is TGTGCCAGCAGCTCAGGGGTAACTGAAGCTTTCTTT. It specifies CASSSGVTEAFF.

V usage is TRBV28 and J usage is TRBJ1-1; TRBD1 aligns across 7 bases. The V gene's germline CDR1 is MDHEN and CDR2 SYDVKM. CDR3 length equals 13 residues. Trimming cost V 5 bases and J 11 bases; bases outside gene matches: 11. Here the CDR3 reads CASSVGRGQGAFF. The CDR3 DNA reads TGTGCCAGCAGTGTAGGTAGGGGGCAGGGGGCTTTCTTT.

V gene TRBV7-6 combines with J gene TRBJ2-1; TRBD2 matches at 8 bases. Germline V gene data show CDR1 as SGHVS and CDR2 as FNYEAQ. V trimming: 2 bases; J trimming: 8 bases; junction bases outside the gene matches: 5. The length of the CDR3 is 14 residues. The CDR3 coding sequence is TGTGCCAGCAGCTTACGGGGGGGCCCTGATGAGCAGTTCTTC. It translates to CASSLRGGPDEQFF.

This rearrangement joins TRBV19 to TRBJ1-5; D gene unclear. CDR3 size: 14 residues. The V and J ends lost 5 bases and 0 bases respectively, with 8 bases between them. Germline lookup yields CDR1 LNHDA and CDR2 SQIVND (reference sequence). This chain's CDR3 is CASSYRGSNQPQHF. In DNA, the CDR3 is TGTGCCAGTAGTTATAGAGGTAGCAATCAGCCCCAGCATTTT.

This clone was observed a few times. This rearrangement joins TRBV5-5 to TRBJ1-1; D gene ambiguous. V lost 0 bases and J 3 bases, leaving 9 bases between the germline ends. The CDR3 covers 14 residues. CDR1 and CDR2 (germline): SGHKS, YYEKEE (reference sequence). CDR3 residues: CASSLDPGYTEAFF. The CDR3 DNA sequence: TGTGCCAGCAGCTTGGACCCAGGATACACTGAAGCTTTCTTT.

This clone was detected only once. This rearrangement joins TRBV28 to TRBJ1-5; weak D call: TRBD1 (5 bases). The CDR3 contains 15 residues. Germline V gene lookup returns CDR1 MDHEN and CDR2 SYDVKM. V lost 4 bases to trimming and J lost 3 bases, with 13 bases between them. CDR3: CASSSAGGNNQPQHF. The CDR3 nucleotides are TGTGCCAGCAGTTCTGCGGGGGGGAACAATCAGCCCCAGCATTTT.

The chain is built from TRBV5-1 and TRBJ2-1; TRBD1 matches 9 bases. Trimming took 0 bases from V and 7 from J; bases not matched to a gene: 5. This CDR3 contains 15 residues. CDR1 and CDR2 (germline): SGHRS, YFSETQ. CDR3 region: CASSLDGTGYNEQFF. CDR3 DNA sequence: TGCGCCAGCAGCTTGGATGGGACAGGGTATAATGAGCAGTTCTTC. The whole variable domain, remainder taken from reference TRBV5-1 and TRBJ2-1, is KAGVTQTPRYLIKTRGQQVTLSCSPISGHRSVSWYQQTPGQGLQFLFEYFSETQRNKGNFPGRFSGRQFSNSRSEMNVSTLELGDSALYLCASSLDGTGYNEQFFGPGTRLTVL.

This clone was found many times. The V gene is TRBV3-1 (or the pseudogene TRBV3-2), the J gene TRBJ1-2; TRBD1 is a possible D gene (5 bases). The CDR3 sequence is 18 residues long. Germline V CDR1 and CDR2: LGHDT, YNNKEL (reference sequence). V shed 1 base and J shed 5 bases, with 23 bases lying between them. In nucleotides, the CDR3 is TGTGCCAGCAGCCAAGGTTCCCCCCTAGGGCAGGGCTCTTATGGCTACACCTTC. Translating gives CASSQGSPLGQGSYGYTF.

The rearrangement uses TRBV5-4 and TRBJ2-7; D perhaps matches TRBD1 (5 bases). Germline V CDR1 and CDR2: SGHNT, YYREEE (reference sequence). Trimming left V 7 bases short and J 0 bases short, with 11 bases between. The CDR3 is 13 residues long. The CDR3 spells CASREGVSYEQYF. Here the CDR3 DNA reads TGTGCCAGCCGCGAAGGGGTCTCCTACGAGCAGTACTTC.

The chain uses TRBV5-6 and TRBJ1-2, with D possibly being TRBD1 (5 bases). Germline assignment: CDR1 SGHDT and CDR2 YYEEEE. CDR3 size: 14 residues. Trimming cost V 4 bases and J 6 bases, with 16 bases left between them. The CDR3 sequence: CASSHFDSSNGYTF. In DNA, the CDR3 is TGTGCCAGCAGCCACTTCGACAGTTCTAATGGCTACACCTTC.

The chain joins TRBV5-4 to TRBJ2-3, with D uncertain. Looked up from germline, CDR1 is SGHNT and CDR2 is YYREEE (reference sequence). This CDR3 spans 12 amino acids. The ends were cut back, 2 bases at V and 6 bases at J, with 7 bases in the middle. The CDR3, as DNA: TGTGCCAGCAGCTTTACCCGGGATACGCAGTATTTT. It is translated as CASSFTRDTQYF.

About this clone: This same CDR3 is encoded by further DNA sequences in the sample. The CDR3 DNA sequence: TGTGCCAGCAGCCCAGACAGGGGCTATGGCTACACCTTC. This encodes CASSPDRGYGYTF. The V call is TRBV12-3 or TRBV12-4, the J call TRBJ1-2, with 8 bases lining up with TRBD1. The ends lost 6 bases at V and 4 bases at J; junction bases unmatched: 4. The CDR3 runs 13 residues.

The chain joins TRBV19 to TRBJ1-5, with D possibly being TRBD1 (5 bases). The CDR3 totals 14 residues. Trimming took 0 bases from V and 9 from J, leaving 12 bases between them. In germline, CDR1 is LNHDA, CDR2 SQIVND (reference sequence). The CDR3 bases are TGTGCCAGTAGTATAGATGGGGGGGTGCCGCCCCAGCATTTT. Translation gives CASSIDGGVPPQHF. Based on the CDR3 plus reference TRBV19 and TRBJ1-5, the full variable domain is DGGITQSPKYLFRKEGQNVTLSCEQNLNHDAMYWYRQDPGQGLRLIYYSQIVNDFQKGDIAEGYSVSREKKESFPLTVTSAQKNPTAFYLCASSIDGGVPPQHFGDGTRLSIL.

The DNA of the CDR3 is TGCGCCAGCAGTGACGGGAACTATGGCTACACCTTC. As protein: CASSDGNYGYTF. This chain links TRBV10-2 with TRBJ1-2; D is unclear. CDR1 and CDR2 from the germline V gene are WSHSY and SAAADI. The CDR3 covers 12 residues. V was trimmed by 3 bases and J by 2 bases, leaving 4 bases between them.

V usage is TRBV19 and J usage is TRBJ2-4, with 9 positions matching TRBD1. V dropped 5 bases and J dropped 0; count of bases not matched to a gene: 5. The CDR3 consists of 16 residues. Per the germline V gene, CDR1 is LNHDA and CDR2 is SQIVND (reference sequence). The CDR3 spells CASSGRQGVAKNIQYF. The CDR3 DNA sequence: TGTGCCAGTAGTGGCAGACAGGGGGTAGCCAAAAACATTCAGTACTTC.

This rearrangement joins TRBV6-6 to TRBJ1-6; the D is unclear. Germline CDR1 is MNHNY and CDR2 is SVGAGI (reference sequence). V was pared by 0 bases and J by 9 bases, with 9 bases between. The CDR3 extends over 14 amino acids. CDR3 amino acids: CASSYSRLGSPLHF. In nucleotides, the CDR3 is TGTGCCAGCAGTTACTCGCGGCTTGGTTCACCCCTCCACTTT.

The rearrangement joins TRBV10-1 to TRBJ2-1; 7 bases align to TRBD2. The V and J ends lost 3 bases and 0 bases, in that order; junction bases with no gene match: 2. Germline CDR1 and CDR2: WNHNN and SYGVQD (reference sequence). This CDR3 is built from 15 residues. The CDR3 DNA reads TGCGCCAGCAGTGACGGGGGGAGCTCCTACAATGAGCAGTTCTTC. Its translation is CASSDGGSSYNEQFF.

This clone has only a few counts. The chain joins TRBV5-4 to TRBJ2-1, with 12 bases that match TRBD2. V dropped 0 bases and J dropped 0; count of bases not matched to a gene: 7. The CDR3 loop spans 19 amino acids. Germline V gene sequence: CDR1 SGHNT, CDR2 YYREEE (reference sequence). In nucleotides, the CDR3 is TGTGCCAGCAGCTTGGTCGAGGGACTAGCGGGTTACTCCTACAATGAGCAGTTCTTC. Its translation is CASSLVEGLAGYSYNEQFF.